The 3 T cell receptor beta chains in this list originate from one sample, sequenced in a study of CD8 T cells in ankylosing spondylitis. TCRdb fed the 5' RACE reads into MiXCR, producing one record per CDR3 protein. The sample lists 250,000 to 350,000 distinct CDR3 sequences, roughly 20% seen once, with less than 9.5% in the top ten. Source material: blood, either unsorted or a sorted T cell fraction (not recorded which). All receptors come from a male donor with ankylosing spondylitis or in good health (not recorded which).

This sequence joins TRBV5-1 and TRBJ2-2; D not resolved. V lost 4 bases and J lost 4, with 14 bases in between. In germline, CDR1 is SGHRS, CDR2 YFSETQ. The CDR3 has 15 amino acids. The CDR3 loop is CASSQTPPGTGELFF. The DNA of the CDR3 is TGCGCCAGCAGCCAGACTCCCCCGGGCACCGGGGAGCTGTTTTTT.

The CDR3 sequence: CASSLGGLADTQYF. For the CDR3, the DNA is TGTGCCAGCAGCTTAGGGGGGTTGGCAGATACGCAGTATTTT. This rearrangement joins TRBV7-2 to TRBJ2-3, with D possibly called TRBD1 or TRBD2 (5 bases each). V dropped 1 base and J dropped 4 bases, with 9 bases sitting between them. Germline loops: CDR1 SGHTA, CDR2 FQGNSA. This CDR3 contains 14 residues.

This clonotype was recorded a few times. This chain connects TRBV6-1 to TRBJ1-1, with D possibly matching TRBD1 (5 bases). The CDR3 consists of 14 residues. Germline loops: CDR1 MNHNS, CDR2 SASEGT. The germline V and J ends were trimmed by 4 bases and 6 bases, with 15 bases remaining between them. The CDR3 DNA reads TGTGCCAGCAGTGGAGGGGACGATTTCTCTGAAGCTTTCTTT. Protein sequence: CASSGGDDFSEAFF.